The 13 T cell receptor beta chains given below trace back to one sample, sequenced in a study of post-analysis software for immune sequencing data. The antigens of these receptors remain unknown. cDNA libraries of TCR beta carried unique molecular identifiers. TCRdb reprocessed the PCR reads with MiXCR, giving one entry per CDR3 protein. The sample yields 700,000 to 800,000 distinct CDR3 sequences, about 32% seen once. Study-level points and caveats: The five TRBV segments detected at higher frequency in patients than in controls included TRBV5-6, TRBV5-1 and TRBV20-1.

The material sequenced was blood. The receptor set was obtained from a girl between 10 and 17 years old with multiple sclerosis.

This clonotype has more than one count but fewer than ten. This rearrangement joins TRBV29-1 to TRBJ1-1; D not certain. The CDR3 contains 14 residues. The V end lost 5 bases, the J end lost 0 bases, and 13 bases lay between the germline ends. Germline-derived CDR1 and CDR2 are SQVTM and ANQGSEA. The CDR3 coding sequence is TGCAGCGTTTGGAGGGCTGGGTTGAACACTGAAGCTTTCTTT. Its protein is CSVWRAGLNTEAFF.

The V and J genes are TRBV29-1 and TRBJ2-7; TRBD1 matches at 8 bases. Trimming at V came to 2 bases and at J to 7 bases, leaving 19 bases not matched to a gene. Germline V lookup: CDR1 SQVTM, CDR2 ANQGSEA. The CDR3 is 17 residues long. The CDR3 region is CSVETGGRGLLYNEQYF. The CDR3 DNA follows: TGCAGCGTTGAAACAGGGGGTCGCGGACTACTCTACAATGAGCAGTACTTC.

This sequence joins TRBV24-1 and TRBJ2-1; either TRBD1 or TRBD2 may fit D (5 bases each). Germline CDR1 KGHDR, CDR2 SFDVKD. This CDR3 contains 12 residues. Trimming shortened V by 4 bases and J by 10 bases, and 10 bases separated the two germline ends. DNA for the CDR3: TGTGCCACCAGTGAGGGGGACGGGGAGCAGTTCTTC. Protein sequence: CATSEGDGEQFF.

This clonotype was detected only a few times. The genes are TRBV11-2 and TRBJ2-7, with D unclear. The CDR3 is 13 residues long. Germline CDR1 and CDR2: SGHAT and FQNNGV. The germline V and J ends were trimmed by 5 bases and 7 bases, with 15 bases remaining between them. The CDR3 region is CASSPTFMGEQYF. For the CDR3, the DNA is TGTGCCAGCAGCCCAACCTTCATGGGGGAGCAGTACTTC.

This chain uses TRBV4-3 with TRBJ2-1; no reliable D call. The V end lost 4 bases, the J end lost 7 bases, and 17 bases lay between the germline ends. The CDR3 is made up of 15 amino acids. The germline V gene has CDR1 LGHNA and CDR2 YSLEER. CDR3 sequence (DNA): TGCGCCAGCAGCCCCCGACTCCTGAATCAAAATGAGCAGTTCTTC. This translates into CASSPRLLNQNEQFF.

The rearrangement uses TRBV11-2 and TRBJ1-4, with TRBD1 matching 7 bases. The germline gives CDR1 SGHAT, CDR2 FQNNGV. This CDR3 has 15 amino acids. Unmatched junction bases numbered 7, after V lost 5 bases and J lost 4 bases. The chain's CDR3 is CASSLPDRRNEKLFF. CDR3 DNA sequence: TGTGCCAGCAGCCTCCCGGACAGGCGTAATGAAAAACTGTTTTTT.

This clonotype was detected only a few times. V and J are TRBV29-1 and TRBJ2-3; D may match TRBD1 or TRBD2 (5 bases each). CDR1 and CDR2 from the germline V gene are SQVTM and ANQGSEA. This CDR3 spans 14 amino acids. Trimming pared 7 bases from V and 2 bases from J, leaving 16 bases between. CDR3 sequence reads: CSGTGTGTTDTQYF. The DNA of the CDR3 is TGCAGCGGTACCGGGACGGGGACCACAGATACGCAGTATTTT.

V is TRBV5-1 and J is TRBJ1-5, with TRBD1 as a possible D gene (5 bases). Germline V lookup: CDR1 SGHRS, CDR2 YFSETQ. The CDR3 is made up of 15 amino acids. V gave up 4 bases and J gave up 0 bases, with 11 bases separating them. The CDR3 sequence is CASSPDTFSNQPQHF. The DNA of the CDR3 is TGCGCCAGCAGCCCGGACACCTTTAGCAATCAGCCCCAGCATTTT.

The sample holds a few counts of this clonotype. This chain connects TRBV20-1 to TRBJ2-1, with 16 bases that match TRBD2. Per the germline V gene, CDR1 is DFQATT and CDR2 is SNEGSKA (reference sequence). Trimming at V came to 3 bases and at J to 1 base, leaving 15 bases not matched to a gene. There are 21 residues in the CDR3. In nucleotides, the CDR3 is TGCAGTGCTAGGCAAATAACCGGGACTAGCGGGAGGGCCCAGTCCTACAATGAGCAGTTCTTC. Translated, it gives CSARQITGTSGRAQSYNEQFF.

This clonotype was counted between two and nine times. The chain uses TRBV6-5 and TRBJ2-7; D is unclear. Deletions cut 7 bases from V and 6 bases from J, with 13 bases between. This CDR3 contains 12 residues. Germline values: CDR1 MNHEY, CDR2 SVGAGI. CDR3 amino acids: CASNNNNAEQYF. DNA of the CDR3: TGTGCCAGCAATAACAATAACGCCGAGCAGTACTTC.

A few counts support this clonotype. V is TRBV29-1 and J is TRBJ1-5; 9 bases are shared with TRBD1. This CDR3 has 13 residues. The germline V gene has CDR1 SQVTM and CDR2 ANQGSEA. The trim removed 7 bases at V and 5 bases at J, leaving 6 bases unmatched. The CDR3 reads CSGGQGTDQPQHF. In DNA, the CDR3 is TGCAGCGGAGGACAGGGGACGGATCAGCCCCAGCATTTT.

In this sample, this clonotype turned up once. The chain links TRBV20-1 to TRBJ2-2; no clear D gene. This CDR3 is 14 amino acids long. Germline V gene sequence: CDR1 DFQATT, CDR2 SNEGSKA (reference sequence). Between the trimmed V and J ends, which lost 6 bases and 1 base, there was a span of 12 bases. The CDR3 sequence is CSAPMGGNTGELFF. The CDR3, as DNA: TGCAGTGCCCCGATGGGCGGGAACACCGGGGAGCTGTTTTTT.

The V gene is TRBV13, the J gene TRBJ1-3, with D possibly TRBD1 on 5 matching bases. The CDR3 extends over 17 amino acids. V lost 1 base and J 2 bases, leaving 15 bases between the germline ends. Germline loops: CDR1 PRHDT, CDR2 FYEKMQ (reference sequence). This CDR3 reads CASSLDLQSGTGNTIYF. CDR3 DNA: TGTGCCAGCAGCTTAGACCTTCAATCAGGGACTGGAAACACCATATATTTT.